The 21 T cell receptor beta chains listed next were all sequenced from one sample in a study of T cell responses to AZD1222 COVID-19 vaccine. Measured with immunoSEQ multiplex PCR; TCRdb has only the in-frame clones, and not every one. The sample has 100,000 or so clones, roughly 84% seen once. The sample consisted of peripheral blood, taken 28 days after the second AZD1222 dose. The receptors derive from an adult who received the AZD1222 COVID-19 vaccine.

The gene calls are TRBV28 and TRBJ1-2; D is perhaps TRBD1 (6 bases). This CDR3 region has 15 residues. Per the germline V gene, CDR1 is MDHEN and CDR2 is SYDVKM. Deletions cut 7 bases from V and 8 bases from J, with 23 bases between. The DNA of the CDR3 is TGTGCCAGCACCCCTGGGCAGGGGCCCCTCGGGGGCTACACCTTC. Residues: CASTPGQGPLGGYTF.

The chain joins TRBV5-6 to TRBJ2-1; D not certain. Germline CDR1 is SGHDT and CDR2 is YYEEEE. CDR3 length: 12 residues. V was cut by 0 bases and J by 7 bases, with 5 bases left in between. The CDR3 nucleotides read TGTGCCAGCAGCTTGGACGTTAATGAGCAGTTCTTC. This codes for CASSLDVNEQFF.

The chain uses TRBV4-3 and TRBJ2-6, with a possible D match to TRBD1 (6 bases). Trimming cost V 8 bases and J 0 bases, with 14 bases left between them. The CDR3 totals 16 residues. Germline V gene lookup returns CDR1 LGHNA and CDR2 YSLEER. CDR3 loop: CASAQGWTSGANVLTF. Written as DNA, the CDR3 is TGCGCCAGCGCTCAGGGGTGGACCTCTGGGGCCAACGTCCTGACTTTC.

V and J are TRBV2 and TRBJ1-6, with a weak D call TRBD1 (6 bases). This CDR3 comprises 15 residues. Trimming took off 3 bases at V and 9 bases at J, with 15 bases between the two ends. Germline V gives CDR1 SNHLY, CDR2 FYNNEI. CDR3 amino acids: CASSEGEAGASPLHF. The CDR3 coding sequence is TGTGCCAGCAGTGAGGGGGAGGCAGGGGCTTCACCCCTCCACTTT.

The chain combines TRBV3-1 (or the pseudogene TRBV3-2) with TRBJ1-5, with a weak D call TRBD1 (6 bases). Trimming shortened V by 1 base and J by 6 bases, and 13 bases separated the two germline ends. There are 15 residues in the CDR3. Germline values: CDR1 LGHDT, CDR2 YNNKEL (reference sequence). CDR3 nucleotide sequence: TGTGCCAGCAGCCAAGGTTCAGGGGTGGCTCAGCCCCAGCATTTT. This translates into CASSQGSGVAQPQHF.

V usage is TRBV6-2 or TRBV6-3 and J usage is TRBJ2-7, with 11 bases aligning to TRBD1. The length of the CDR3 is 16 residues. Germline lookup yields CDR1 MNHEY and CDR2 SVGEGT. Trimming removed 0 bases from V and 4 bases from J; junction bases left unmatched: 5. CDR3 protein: CASSYSRTGGLYEQYF. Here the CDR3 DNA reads TGTGCCAGCAGTTACTCGAGGACAGGGGGCCTATACGAGCAGTACTTC.

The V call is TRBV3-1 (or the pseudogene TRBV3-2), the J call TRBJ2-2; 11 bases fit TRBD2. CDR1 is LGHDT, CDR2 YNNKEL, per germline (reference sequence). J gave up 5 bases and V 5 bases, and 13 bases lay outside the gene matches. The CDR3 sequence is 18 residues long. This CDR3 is CASSSQGLAEAGTGELFF. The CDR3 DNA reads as TGTGCCAGCAGCTCCCAGGGACTAGCGGAGGCGGGAACCGGGGAGCTGTTTTTT.

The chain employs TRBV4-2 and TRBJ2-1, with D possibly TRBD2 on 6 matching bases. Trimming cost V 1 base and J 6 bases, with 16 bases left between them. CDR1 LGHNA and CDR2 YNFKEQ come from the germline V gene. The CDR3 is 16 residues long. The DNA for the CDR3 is TGTGCCAGCAGCCAAGCCCAAGCGGCCGGGGGCAATGAGCAGTTCTTC. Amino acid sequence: CASSQAQAAGGNEQFF.

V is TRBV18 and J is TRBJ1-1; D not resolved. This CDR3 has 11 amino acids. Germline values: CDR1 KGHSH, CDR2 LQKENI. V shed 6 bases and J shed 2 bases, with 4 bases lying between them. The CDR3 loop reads CASSPNTEAFF. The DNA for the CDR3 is TGTGCCAGCTCCCCCAACACTGAAGCTTTCTTT.

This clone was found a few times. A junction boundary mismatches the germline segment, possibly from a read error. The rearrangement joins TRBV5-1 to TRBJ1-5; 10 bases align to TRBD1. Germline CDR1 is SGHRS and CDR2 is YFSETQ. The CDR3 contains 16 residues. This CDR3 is CASSLGTGAGNQPQHF. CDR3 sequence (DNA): TGCGCCAGCAGTTTGGGGACAGGGGCCGGCAATCAGCCCCAGCATTTT.

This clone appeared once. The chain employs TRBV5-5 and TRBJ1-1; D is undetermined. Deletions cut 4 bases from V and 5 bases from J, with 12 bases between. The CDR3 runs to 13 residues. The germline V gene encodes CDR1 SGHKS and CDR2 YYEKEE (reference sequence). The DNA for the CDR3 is TGTGCCAGCAGCCTGCTTGTAGGTACTGAAGCTTTCTTT. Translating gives CASSLLVGTEAFF.

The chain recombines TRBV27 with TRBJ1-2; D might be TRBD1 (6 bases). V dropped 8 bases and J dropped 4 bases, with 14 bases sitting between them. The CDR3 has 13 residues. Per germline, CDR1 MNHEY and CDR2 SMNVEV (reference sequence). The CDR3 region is CASGVRGSYGYTF. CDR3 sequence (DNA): TGTGCCAGCGGGGTCAGGGGAAGCTATGGCTACACCTTC.

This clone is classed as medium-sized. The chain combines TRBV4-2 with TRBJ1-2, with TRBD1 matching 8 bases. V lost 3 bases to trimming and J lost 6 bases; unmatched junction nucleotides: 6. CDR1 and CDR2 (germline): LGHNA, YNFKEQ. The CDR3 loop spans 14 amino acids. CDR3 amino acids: CASSHWTGNDGYTF. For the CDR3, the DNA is TGTGCCAGCAGCCACTGGACAGGGAACGATGGCTACACCTTC.

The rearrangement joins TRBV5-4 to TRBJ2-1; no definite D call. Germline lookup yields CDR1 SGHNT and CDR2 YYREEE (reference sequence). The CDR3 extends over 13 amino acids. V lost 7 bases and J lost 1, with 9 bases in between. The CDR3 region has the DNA TGTGCCAGCGGGCCGGAGTCCTACAATGAGCAGTTCTTC. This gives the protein CASGPESYNEQFF. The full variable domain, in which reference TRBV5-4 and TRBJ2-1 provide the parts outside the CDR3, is ETGVTQSPTHLIKTRGQQVTLRCSSQSGHNTVSWYQQALGQGPQFIFQYYREEENGRGNFPPRFSGLQFPNYSSELNVNALELDDSALYLCASGPESYNEQFFGPGTRLTVL.

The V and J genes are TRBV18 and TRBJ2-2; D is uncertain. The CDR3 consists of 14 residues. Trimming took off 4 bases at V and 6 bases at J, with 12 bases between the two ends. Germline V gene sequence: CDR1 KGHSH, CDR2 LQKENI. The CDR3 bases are TGTGCCAGCTCACGTGGGCCCTACCCCGGGGAGCTGTTTTTT. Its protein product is CASSRGPYPGELFF.

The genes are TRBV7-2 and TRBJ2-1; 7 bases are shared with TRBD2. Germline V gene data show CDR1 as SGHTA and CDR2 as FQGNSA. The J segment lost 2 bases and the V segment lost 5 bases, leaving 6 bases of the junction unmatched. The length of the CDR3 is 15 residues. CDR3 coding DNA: TGTGCCAGCAGCGCGGAAAGCGGGACCTACAATGAGCAGTTCTTC. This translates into CASSAESGTYNEQFF.

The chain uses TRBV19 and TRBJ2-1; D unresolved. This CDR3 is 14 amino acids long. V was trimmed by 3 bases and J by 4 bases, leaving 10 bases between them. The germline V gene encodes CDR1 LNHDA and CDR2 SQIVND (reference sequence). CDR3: CASSIGDGYNEQFF. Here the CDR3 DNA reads TGTGCCAGTAGTATTGGAGACGGATACAATGAGCAGTTCTTC.

CDR3 in DNA: TGTGCCAGCAGTTCCAGGGGGCCCTTTGGAAACACCATATATTTT. This codes for CASSSRGPFGNTIYF. This rearrangement joins TRBV28 to TRBJ1-3; the match to TRBD1 covers 8 bases. Trimming cost V 4 bases and J 3 bases; bases outside gene matches: 5. The CDR3 has 15 residues. CDR1 and CDR2 from the germline V gene are MDHEN and SYDVKM.

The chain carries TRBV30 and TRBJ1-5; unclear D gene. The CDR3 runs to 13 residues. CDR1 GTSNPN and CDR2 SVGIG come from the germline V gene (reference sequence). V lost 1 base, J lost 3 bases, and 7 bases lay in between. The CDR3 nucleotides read TGTGCCTGGAGTGGAGGGTACAATCAGCCCCAGCATTTT. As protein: CAWSGGYNQPQHF.

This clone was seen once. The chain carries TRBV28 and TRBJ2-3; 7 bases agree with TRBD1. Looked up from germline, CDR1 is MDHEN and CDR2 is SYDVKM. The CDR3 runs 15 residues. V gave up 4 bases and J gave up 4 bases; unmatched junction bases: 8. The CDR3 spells CASSSPRTGADTQYF. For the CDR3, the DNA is TGTGCCAGCAGTTCACCGAGGACAGGTGCAGATACGCAGTATTTT.

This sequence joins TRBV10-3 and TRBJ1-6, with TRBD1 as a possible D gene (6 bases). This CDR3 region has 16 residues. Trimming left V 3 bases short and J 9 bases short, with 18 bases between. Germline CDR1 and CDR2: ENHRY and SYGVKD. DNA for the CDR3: TGTGCCATCAGTGACCTCCTACAGGGTTTGGGTTCACCCCTCCACTTT. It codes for CAISDLLQGLGSPLHF.